Detailed here is one T cell receptor beta chain. As yet, its antigen is unknown. Trimming removed 0 bases at V and 3 bases at J, with 17 bases between. CDR1 and CDR2 from the germline V gene are LNHNV and YYDKDF (reference sequence). CDR3 length equals 18 residues. This specimen belongs to a study of T-cell memory formation after mild COVID-19. About the research overall: TCR clusters showed largely donor specificity.

Study outcomes and limitations: Clones which contracted sat mainly in CM and EM if CD4+, and in EMRA if CD8+. Cross-reactive memory appears to have joined, as suggested by some responding clones showing up in pre-infection memory.

Using constant-segment primers, 5'RACE produced TCR alpha and TCR beta cDNA libraries carrying sample barcodes and UMIs. TCRdb re-called the 5' RACE reads with MiXCR, one entry per CDR3 protein. Of roughly 100,000 distinct CDR3 sequences listed, about 13% were seen once; the top ten hold over 25%. The source is an adult woman who had mild COVID-19 (a few samples of this study predate the infection). Cell type and time point are not known. The chain uses TRBV15 and TRBJ1-4; D call uncertain. Specimen: PBMCs or a T cell subset sorted from them (not recorded which). The chain's CDR3 is CATSREPGPKWANEKLFF. The CDR3 coding sequence is TGTGCCACCAGCAGAGAACCAGGACCTAAATGGGCTAATGAAAAACTGTTTTTT.